This TCR beta chain was found in a study of cytomegalovirus exposure and HLA in healthy donors. Note on this clone: Its antigen is still unknown.

Points from the study as a whole: A previous analysis found most TCR beta V segments productive roughly 87% or roughly 30% of the time. TCR beta chains associated with HLA were, in a later analysis, more clonally expanded than equally common others. When analyzed later, a missense DCLRE1C variant was found to be linked to TCR beta V- and J-gene trimming.

With 60 Vbeta and 13 Jbeta primers, the PCR was carried out. The data were produced by immunoSEQ multiplex PCR, yet TCRdb's version contains in-frame clones alone and is incomplete. Among around 100,000 clones listed, about four fifths were seen once. This TCR was sampled from a man younger than 35 in good health and CMV-seronegative. Source material: PBMCs.

CDR3 nucleotide sequence: TGTGCCAGCAGTTACTTGTACAGGGTGAACTACGAGCAGTACTTC. Protein sequence: CASSYLYRVNYEQYF. The J gene is TRBJ2-7, the V gene TRBV6-6, with D possibly matching TRBD1 (6 bases). V was cut by 1 base and J by 3 bases, with 13 bases left in between. Germline V gene sequence: CDR1 MNHNY, CDR2 SVGAGI (reference sequence). CDR3 length: 15 amino acids.